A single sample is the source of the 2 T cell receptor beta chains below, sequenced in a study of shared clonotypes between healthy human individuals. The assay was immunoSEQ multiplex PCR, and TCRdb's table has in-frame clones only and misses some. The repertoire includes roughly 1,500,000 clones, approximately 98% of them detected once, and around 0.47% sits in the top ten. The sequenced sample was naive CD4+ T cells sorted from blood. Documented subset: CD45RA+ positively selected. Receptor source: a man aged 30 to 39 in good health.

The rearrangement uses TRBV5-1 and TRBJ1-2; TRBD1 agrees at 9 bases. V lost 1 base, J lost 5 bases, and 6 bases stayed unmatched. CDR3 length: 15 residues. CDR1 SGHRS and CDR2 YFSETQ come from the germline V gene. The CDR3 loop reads CASSLNTDRGYGYTF. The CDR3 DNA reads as TGCGCCAGCAGCTTGAATACGGACAGGGGTTATGGCTACACCTTC.

The CDR3: CASSLRGRTVSYEQYF. The CDR3 nucleotides are TGTGCCAGCAGTTTACGAGGGAGGACGGTATCCTACGAGCAGTACTTC. The rearrangement uses TRBV27 and TRBJ2-7; tentative D call: TRBD2 (6 bases). The germline gives CDR1 MNHEY, CDR2 SMNVEV (reference sequence). CDR3 size: 16 residues. Trimming shortened V by 2 bases and J by 1 base, and 15 bases separated the two germline ends.